This is a list of T cell receptor beta chains from one sample in a study of blood T cell repertoires in COVID-19. Sequenced by immunoSEQ multiplex PCR; TCRdb stores in-frame clones only, minus some. Among about 75,000 clones listed, 88% were seen once. Sequencing was carried out using peripheral blood. The receptor source for this set is a human donor in a cohort sampled during active COVID-19. Each CDR3 is given with its conserved first and last residue. Each record gives: V gene, D gene, clone size, J gene, CDR3 DNA, CDR3 protein. D genes are given only for firm matches. Size tells how often a clone was seen (once, few, many) or the class of an expanded clone, and some rows leave it out.

V gene: TRBV15
D gene: TRBD2
clone size: NA
J gene: TRBJ2-1
CDR3 DNA: TGTGCCACCAGCATCCGCTTATTTTGGACTAGCGGGGGCTCCTACAATGAGCAGTTCTTC
CDR3 protein: CATSIRLFWTSGGSYNEQFF

V gene: TRBV7-3
D gene: TRBD2
clone size: NA
J gene: TRBJ2-1
CDR3 DNA: TGTGCCAGCAGCCTAGAGGGACTAGCGGTATACAATGAGCAGTTCTTC
CDR3 protein: CASSLEGLAVYNEQFF

V gene: TRBV12-3/TRBV12-4
D gene: NA
clone size: NA
J gene: TRBJ1-2
CDR3 DNA: TGTGCCAGCAGTTCGCAGGGGTATGGCTACACCTTC
CDR3 protein: CASSSQGYGYTF

V gene: TRBV7-9
D gene: TRBD1
clone size: NA
J gene: TRBJ2-2
CDR3 DNA: TGTGCCAGCAGATTAGGGGACAGCTACACCGGGGAGCTGTTTTTT
CDR3 protein: CASRLGDSYTGELFF

V gene: TRBV3-1/TRBV3-2
D gene: NA
clone size: NA
J gene: TRBJ1-1
CDR3 DNA: TGTGCCAGCAGATACGGGGGGCTTCGGACTGAAGCTTTCTTT
CDR3 protein: CASRYGGLRTEAFF

V gene: TRBV7-2
D gene: TRBD2
clone size: NA
J gene: TRBJ2-3
CDR3 DNA: TGTGCCAGCAGCTTAGCAACGGGACTAGCGGGGGCAGATACGCAGTATTTT
CDR3 protein: CASSLATGLAGADTQYF

V gene: TRBV5-1
D gene: TRBD1
clone size: few
J gene: TRBJ1-1
CDR3 DNA: TGCGCCAGCAGCGTCGAGACAGGGTTCGGCACTGAAGCTTTCTTT
CDR3 protein: CASSVETGFGTEAFF

V gene: TRBV4-1
D gene: TRBD2
clone size: NA
J gene: TRBJ2-7
CDR3 DNA: TGCGCCAGCAGCCAAGTTAGCGGGGGGGCGTACGAGCAGTACTTC
CDR3 protein: CASSQVSGGAYEQYF

V gene: TRBV4-1
D gene: TRBD2
clone size: NA
J gene: TRBJ2-1
CDR3 DNA: TGCGCCAGCAGCCAAGGAGTGGTCAGCGGGAGCCGTGAGCAGTTCTTC
CDR3 protein: CASSQGVVSGSREQFF

V gene: TRBV7-2
D gene: NA
clone size: NA
J gene: TRBJ1-5
CDR3 DNA: TGTGCCAGCAGCTCCAGTGACTCCGATCAGCCCCAGCATTTT
CDR3 protein: CASSSSDSDQPQHF

V gene: TRBV2
D gene: TRBD1
clone size: NA
J gene: TRBJ2-3
CDR3 DNA: TGTGCCAGCAGTTTACAGGGGGTTGGCACAGATACGCAGTATTTT
CDR3 protein: CASSLQGVGTDTQYF

V gene: TRBV3-1/TRBV3-2
D gene: TRBD1
clone size: NA
J gene: TRBJ2-7
CDR3 DNA: TGTGCCAGCAGCGCCGGGACAGGGGAATACGAGCAGTACTTC
CDR3 protein: CASSAGTGEYEQYF

V gene: TRBV4-3
D gene: NA
clone size: NA
J gene: TRBJ2-2
CDR3 DNA: TGCGCCAGCAGCCAAGATTCCCAGTCCCCCGGGGAGCTGTTTTTT
CDR3 protein: CASSQDSQSPGELFF

V gene: TRBV18
D gene: NA
clone size: NA
J gene: TRBJ1-5
CDR3 DNA: TGTGCCAGCTCACCCCCCGCCGGGGGGGGCAATCAGCCCCAGCATTTT
CDR3 protein: CASSPPAGGGNQPQHF

V gene: TRBV5-5
D gene: NA
clone size: NA
J gene: TRBJ1-2
CDR3 DNA: TGTGCCAGCAGCTTGACCCTGCGGGACGGCTACACCTTC
CDR3 protein: CASSLTLRDGYTF

V gene: TRBV19
D gene: NA
clone size: NA
J gene: TRBJ1-4
CDR3 DNA: TGTGCCAGTAAGGGGGATGAAAAACTGTTTTTT
CDR3 protein: CASKGDEKLFF

V gene: TRBV6-1
D gene: NA
clone size: NA
J gene: TRBJ1-1
CDR3 DNA: TGTGCCAGCAGTGATGTGGGCGTGGACACTGAAGCTTTCTTT
CDR3 protein: CASSDVGVDTEAFF

V gene: TRBV29-1
D gene: NA
clone size: few
J gene: TRBJ2-1
CDR3 DNA: TGCAGCGTTGAAGACCCCCTACCTTCCTACAATGAGCAGTTCTTC
CDR3 protein: CSVEDPLPSYNEQFF

V gene: TRBV7-2
D gene: NA
clone size: NA
J gene: TRBJ1-3
CDR3 DNA: TGTGCCAGCAGCTTAGGGACAGACGGAAACACCATATATTTT
CDR3 protein: CASSLGTDGNTIYF

V gene: TRBV7-9
D gene: NA
clone size: NA
J gene: TRBJ1-1
CDR3 DNA: TGTGCCAGCAGCTTAGGCCTTAGCGGGGCGACGACTGAAGCTTTCTTT
CDR3 protein: CASSLGLSGATTEAFF

V gene: TRBV19
D gene: NA
clone size: NA
J gene: TRBJ2-7
CDR3 DNA: TGTGCCAGTAGCCTCCCCCAGGGCTCACCCTCCTACGAGCAGTACTTC
CDR3 protein: CASSLPQGSPSYEQYF

V gene: TRBV5-8
D gene: NA
clone size: NA
J gene: TRBJ2-3
CDR3 DNA: TGTGCCAGCCCTAACGATCCTGCGGGCACAGATACGCAGTATTTT
CDR3 protein: CASPNDPAGTDTQYF

V gene: TRBV28
D gene: NA
clone size: NA
J gene: TRBJ1-4
CDR3 DNA: TGTGCCAGCAGGACTCAGGCCCCCGGGGGGGAAAAACTGTTTTTT
CDR3 protein: CASRTQAPGGEKLFF

V gene: TRBV5-5
D gene: NA
clone size: NA
J gene: TRBJ1-2
CDR3 DNA: TGTGCCAGCAGCTTGGGGGCTGGGACTACCTCTGGCTACACCTTC
CDR3 protein: CASSLGAGTTSGYTF

V gene: TRBV19
D gene: TRBD2
clone size: NA
J gene: TRBJ2-2
CDR3 DNA: TGTGCCAGTAGTGGCTGGCGGGAGAAGTATAGGGAGCTGTTTTTT
CDR3 protein: CASSGWREKYRELFF

V gene: TRBV7-2
D gene: NA
clone size: NA
J gene: TRBJ2-7
CDR3 DNA: TGTGCCAGCAGCCCCTCTTCCGCGGGTGGGAACGAGCAGTACTTC
CDR3 protein: CASSPSSAGGNEQYF

V gene: TRBV5-6
D gene: NA
clone size: once
J gene: TRBJ1-2
CDR3 DNA: TGTGCCAGCAGCTTGGTTCAGGGAAACTCCTATGGCTACACCTTC
CDR3 protein: CASSLVQGNSYGYTF

V gene: TRBV7-2
D gene: TRBD1
clone size: NA
J gene: TRBJ2-2
CDR3 DNA: TGTGCCAGCAGCCAGGACAGGGTCACCGGGGAGCTGTTTTTT
CDR3 protein: CASSQDRVTGELFF

V gene: TRBV6-5
D gene: TRBD2
clone size: NA
J gene: TRBJ2-7
CDR3 DNA: TGTGCCAGCAGGGCCGGGACTAGCGGGAGTTACGAGCAGTACTTC
CDR3 protein: CASRAGTSGSYEQYF

V gene: TRBV5-8
D gene: TRBD1
clone size: NA
J gene: TRBJ2-5
CDR3 DNA: TGTGCCAGCAGCTTAGGGACAGCGACCCAGTACTTC
CDR3 protein: CASSLGTATQYF

V gene: TRBV5-6
D gene: TRBD1
clone size: NA
J gene: TRBJ2-5
CDR3 DNA: TGTGCCAGCAGCTTGAGGGGTGGGCAGGGGGCAGAGACCCAGTACTTC
CDR3 protein: CASSLRGGQGAETQYF

V gene: TRBV18
D gene: TRBD1
clone size: NA
J gene: TRBJ2-5
CDR3 DNA: TGTGCCAGCTCACTCAACAAGGGACAGGTCCAAGAGACCCAGTACTTC
CDR3 protein: CASSLNKGQVQETQYF